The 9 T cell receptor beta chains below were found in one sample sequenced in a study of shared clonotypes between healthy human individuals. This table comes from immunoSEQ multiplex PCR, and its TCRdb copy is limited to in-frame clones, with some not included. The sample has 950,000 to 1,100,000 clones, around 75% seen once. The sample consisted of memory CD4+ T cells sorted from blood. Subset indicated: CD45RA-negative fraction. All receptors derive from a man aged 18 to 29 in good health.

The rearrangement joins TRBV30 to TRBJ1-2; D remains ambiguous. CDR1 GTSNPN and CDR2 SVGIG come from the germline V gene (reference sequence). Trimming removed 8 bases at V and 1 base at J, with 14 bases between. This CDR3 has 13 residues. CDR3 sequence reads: CAQGRSFNYGYTF. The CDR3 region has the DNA TGTGCCCAAGGCAGATCCTTTAACTATGGCTACACCTTC.

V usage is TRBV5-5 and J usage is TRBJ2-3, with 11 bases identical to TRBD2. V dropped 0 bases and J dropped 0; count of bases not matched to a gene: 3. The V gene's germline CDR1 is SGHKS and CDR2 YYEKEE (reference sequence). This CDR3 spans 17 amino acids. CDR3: CASSLAGTSGSTDTQYF. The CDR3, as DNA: TGTGCCAGCAGCTTGGCGGGGACTAGCGGTAGCACAGATACGCAGTATTTT.

The CDR3 DNA reads TGCGCCAGCAGCCAAGATTGGTTGGCTGCATCTGGGGCCAACGTCCTGACTTTC. Residues: CASSQDWLAASGANVLTF. The rearrangement links TRBV4-3 to TRBJ2-6; D is undetermined. Germline V CDR1 and CDR2: LGHNA, YSLEER. The CDR3 extends over 18 amino acids. The ends were cut back, 0 bases at V and 1 base at J, with 13 bases in the middle.

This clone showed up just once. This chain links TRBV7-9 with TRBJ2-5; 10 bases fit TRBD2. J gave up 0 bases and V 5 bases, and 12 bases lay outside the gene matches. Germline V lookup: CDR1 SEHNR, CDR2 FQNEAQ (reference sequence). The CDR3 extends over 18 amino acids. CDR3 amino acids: CASSRAPSGSLDQETQYF. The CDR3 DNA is TGTGCCAGCAGCCGTGCCCCTAGCGGGAGCCTCGACCAAGAGACCCAGTACTTC. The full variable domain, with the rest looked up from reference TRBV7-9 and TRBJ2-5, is DTGVSQNPRHKITKRGQNVTFRCDPISEHNRLYWYRQTLGQGPEFLTYFQNEAQLEKSRLLSDRFSAERPKGSFSTLEIQRTEQGDSAMYLCASSRAPSGSLDQETQYFGPGTRLLVL.

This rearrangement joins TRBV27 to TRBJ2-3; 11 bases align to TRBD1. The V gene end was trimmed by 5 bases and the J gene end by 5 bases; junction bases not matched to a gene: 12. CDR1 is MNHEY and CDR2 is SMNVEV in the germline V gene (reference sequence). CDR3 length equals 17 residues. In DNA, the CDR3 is TGTGCCAGCAGTCCCCGGGCGTGGGGACAGGGGGTAGATACGCAGTATTTT. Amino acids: CASSPRAWGQGVDTQYF.

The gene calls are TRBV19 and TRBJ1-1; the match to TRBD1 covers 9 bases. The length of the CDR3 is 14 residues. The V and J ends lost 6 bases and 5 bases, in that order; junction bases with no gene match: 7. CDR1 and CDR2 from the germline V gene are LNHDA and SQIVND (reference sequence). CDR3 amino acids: CASRGQGKVTEAFF. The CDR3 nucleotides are TGTGCCAGTAGGGGACAGGGAAAAGTTACTGAAGCTTTCTTT.

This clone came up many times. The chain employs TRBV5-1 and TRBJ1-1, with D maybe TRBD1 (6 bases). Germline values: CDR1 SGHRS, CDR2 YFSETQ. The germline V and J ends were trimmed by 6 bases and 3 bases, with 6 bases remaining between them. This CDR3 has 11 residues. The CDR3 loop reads CASNRDTEAFF. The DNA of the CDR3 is TGCGCCAGCAACAGGGACACTGAAGCTTTCTTT.

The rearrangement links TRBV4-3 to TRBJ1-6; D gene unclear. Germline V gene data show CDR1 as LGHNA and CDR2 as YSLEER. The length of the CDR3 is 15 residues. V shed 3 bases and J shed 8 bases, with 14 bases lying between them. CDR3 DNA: TGCGCCAGCAGCCAGACGAACCGAGACGATTCACCCCTCCACTTT. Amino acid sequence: CASSQTNRDDSPLHF.

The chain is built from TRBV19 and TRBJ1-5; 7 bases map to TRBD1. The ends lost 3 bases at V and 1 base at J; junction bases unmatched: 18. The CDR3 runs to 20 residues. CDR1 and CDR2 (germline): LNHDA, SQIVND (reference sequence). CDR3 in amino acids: CASSISPGGRSRRSNQPQHF. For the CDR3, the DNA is TGTGCCAGTAGTATCTCCCCAGGGGGACGATCACGGAGGAGCAATCAGCCCCAGCATTTT.